These 7 T cell receptor beta chains were all obtained from the same sample, sequenced in a study of T cell responses to AZD1222 COVID-19 vaccine (dated by TCRdb to 2020 to 2023). Interpreted using the paper, the time point label stands for: baseline before first vaccination. The receptor library was made with the immunoSEQ multiplex PCR assay. The source is immuneACCESS, and TCRdb retained only in-frame sequences with V and J called. Part of the clones is not carried over; for the studies checked, unresolved V genes explain less than half of this, and the remainder is unexplained. The sample contains around 200,000 clones, roughly 93% of them found a single time. Of the sample, about 4% is held by the ten largest clones. This material consisted of peripheral blood, taken on day 0 of AZD1222 vaccination. These receptors were collected from an adult in good health.

This clone has only a few counts. The chain joins TRBV15 to TRBJ2-1; TRBD1 matches 8 bases. Germline CDR1 reads LNHNV; CDR2 reads YYDKDF (reference sequence). The CDR3 totals 15 residues. V gave up 7 bases and J gave up 5 bases; unmatched junction bases: 10. The CDR3 sequence is CATTPGGYTDNEQFF. CDR3 DNA sequence: TGTGCCACCACCCCAGGGGGCTATACAGACAATGAGCAGTTCTTC.

The rearrangement joins TRBV5-1 to TRBJ1-3, with 8 bases matching TRBD1. V shed 0 bases, J shed 7 bases, and the junction held 3 bases outside the gene matches. The CDR3 totals 14 residues. Germline values: CDR1 SGHRS, CDR2 YFSETQ. The CDR3: CASSLDRGSNTIYF. CDR3 DNA: TGCGCCAGCAGCTTGGACAGGGGGAGTAACACCATATATTTT.

The V and J genes are TRBV21-1 and TRBJ1-2. TRBV21-1 is a pseudogene segment. This CDR3 is 16 amino acids long. CDR3 protein: CASSNPAGAGDYGYTF. The CDR3 nucleotides read TGTGCCAGCAGCAACCCCGCGGGGGCTGGGGACTATGGCTACACCTTC.

The chain carries TRBV19 and TRBJ1-3; the match to TRBD1 covers 7 bases. J gave up 7 bases and V 4 bases, and 13 bases lay outside the gene matches. The CDR3 consists of 16 residues. Germline V gene lookup returns CDR1 LNHDA and CDR2 SQIVND (reference sequence). CDR3 sequence: CASSKPTGLWSNTIYF. DNA of the CDR3: TGTGCCAGTAGTAAACCGACAGGGCTCTGGTCGAACACCATATATTTT.

This chain joins TRBV18 and TRBJ1-4; D gene unclear. This CDR3 has 15 amino acids. Trimming cost V 3 bases and J 0 bases, with 8 bases left between them. CDR1 is KGHSH and CDR2 is LQKENI in the germline V gene. CDR3 in amino acids: CASSPNLATNEKLFF. The DNA for the CDR3 is TGTGCCAGCTCACCTAACCTGGCAACTAATGAAAAACTGTTTTTT.

This rearrangement joins TRBV5-1 to TRBJ1-4; 9 nucleotides align to TRBD1. The CDR3 is 15 amino acids. CDR1 is SGHRS and CDR2 is YFSETQ in the germline V gene. V lost 2 bases and J lost 5; bases outside the gene matches: 4. CDR3 in DNA: TGCGCCAGCAGCTTCCGGACAGGGGAGAATGAAAAACTGTTTTTT. It encodes CASSFRTGENEKLFF.

The rearrangement links TRBV28 to TRBJ2-5; D unresolved. The CDR3 consists of 11 residues. Looked up from germline, CDR1 is MDHEN and CDR2 is SYDVKM. V lost 2 bases to trimming and J lost 9 bases, with 7 bases between them. The CDR3 region is CASSLRDPQYF. The CDR3 DNA is TGTGCCAGCAGTTTACGAGACCCCCAGTACTTC. Full variable domain (missing parts from reference TRBV28 and TRBJ2-5): DVKVTQSSRYLVKRTGEKVFLECVQDMDHENMFWYRQDPGLGLRLIYFSYDVKMKEKGDIPEGYSVSREKKERFSLILESASTNQTSMYLCASSLRDPQYFGPGTRLLVL.